A selection of T cell receptor beta chains follows, all from one sample in a study of cytomegalovirus exposure and HLA in healthy donors. Produced via immunoSEQ multiplex PCR; TCRdb's table is partial and in-frame only. The sample includes over 150,000 clones, approximately 80% of them seen just once. Source material: PBMCs. These receptors were taken from a woman aged 45-65 years in good health and CMV-seronegative. Each CDR3 is given with its conserved first and last residue. A D gene is named only where the DNA matches it firmly. Clone size is shown for a subset of rows, as once, few, many or a class of expanded clone.

TRBV28	TRBJ2-3	NA	NA	CASSFRQSYTDTQYF
TRBV18	TRBJ1-1	NA	NA	CASSLNSGERAFF
TRBV21-1	TRBJ1-2	NA	once	CASSKRRTGGIYGYTF
TRBV4-1	TRBJ1-6	TRBD1	NA	CASSQPGTGGHLHF
TRBV7-3	TRBJ2-7	NA	NA	CASSSRRPYEQYF
TRBV27	TRBJ2-1	TRBD1	NA	CASSPGTGGHNEQFF
TRBV2	TRBJ2-7	NA	NA	CASSIQVSYEQYF
TRBV10-3	TRBJ2-2	NA	NA	CAGGTNTGELFF
TRBV9	TRBJ2-7	TRBD1	NA	CASSTGDTHGYEQYF
TRBV5-4	TRBJ1-1	TRBD1	NA	CASSKTGGGGPMNTEAFF
TRBV2	TRBJ2-1	TRBD2	NA	CASSDPSGSSYNEQFF
TRBV27	TRBJ1-1	NA	NA	CASSFQGLAGTEAFF
TRBV19	TRBJ1-1	NA	once	CASRINGGLGNTEAFF
TRBV29-1	TRBJ2-7	TRBD1	NA	CSAREGQRSYEQYF
TRBV2	TRBJ1-5	TRBD1	NA	CASTARNRGQPQHF
TRBV2	TRBJ1-2	NA	NA	CASTQGRAIAF
TRBV6-5	TRBJ1-6	TRBD1	NA	CASSPPGTGTSPLHF
TRBV6-1	TRBJ1-5	NA	NA	CASSGGGNQPQHF
TRBV5-1	TRBJ2-1	TRBD2	NA	CASSLASSGLYNEQFF
TRBV19	TRBJ2-1	NA	NA	CASSRELAVNNEQFF
TRBV7-7	TRBJ2-1	TRBD2	NA	CASSTGLLRGGNEQFF
TRBV2	TRBJ2-5	NA	NA	CASTSRGYQETQYF
TRBV20-1	TRBJ1-1	NA	NA	CSAKGASEAFF